Presented here are 20 T cell receptor beta chains from one specimen sequenced in a study of identical twins. TCRdb reprocessed the 5' RACE reads with MiXCR, giving one entry per CDR3 protein. The data hold over 550,000 distinct CDR3 sequences, with roughly 6.6% observed a single time. A further study also used this sample, focusing on yellow fever vaccine responses in identical twins.

The sequencing sample was made of PBMCs. Receptor source: a woman between 18 and 29 years old in good health.

V is TRBV3-1 and J is TRBJ2-1, with TRBD2 matching over 11 bases. The CDR3 extends over 16 amino acids. The germline V gene encodes CDR1 LGHDT and CDR2 YNNKEL (reference sequence). V lost 10 bases and J lost 5; bases outside the gene matches: 13. The CDR3 region is CATTQALLAGDNEQFF. The CDR3 DNA is TGTGCCACCACCCAGGCCCTACTAGCGGGAGACAATGAGCAGTTCTTC.

This clonotype has at least ten counts. The chain recombines TRBV7-6 with TRBJ2-2; the D is unclear. The V end lost 0 bases, the J end lost 6 bases, and 8 bases lay between the germline ends. The CDR3 has 14 amino acids. In germline, CDR1 is SGHVS, CDR2 FNYEAQ. The CDR3 loop is CASSLAPSPGELFF. In DNA, the CDR3 is TGTGCCAGCAGCTTAGCGCCTAGTCCCGGGGAGCTGTTTTTT.

This chain links TRBV29-1 with TRBJ2-3; D gene uncertain. V was cut by 6 bases and J by 0 bases, with 16 bases left in between. Per germline, CDR1 SQVTM and CDR2 ANQGSEA. The CDR3 consists of 15 residues. CDR3 nucleotide sequence: TGCAGCGTAGTAGACCCCAGTGTTAGCACAGATACGCAGTATTTT. Encoded protein: CSVVDPSVSTDTQYF.

CDR3 bases: TGCGCCAGCAGCTTGAGGCGAGGAGGTGGGGGGAACACCGGGGAGCTGTTTTTT. Residues: CASSLRRGGGGNTGELFF. The chain employs TRBV5-1 and TRBJ2-2; D may match TRBD1 or TRBD2 (5 bases each). CDR1 SGHRS and CDR2 YFSETQ come from the germline V gene. The CDR3 extends over 18 amino acids. The V and J ends lost 1 base and 1 base respectively, with 17 bases between them.

This clonotype was detected only a few times. The genes are TRBV12-3 or TRBV12-4 and TRBJ2-1; maybe TRBD2 (6 bases). The CDR3 spans 15 residues. V was trimmed by 4 bases and J by 4 bases, leaving 14 bases between them. The CDR3 coding sequence is TGTGCCAGCAGTTGGGGGATCGGGACTTACAATGAGCAGTTCTTC. As protein: CASSWGIGTYNEQFF.

This clonotype was seen many times. The chain couples TRBV20-1 to TRBJ2-7; TRBD2 is a possible D gene (6 bases). Germline values: CDR1 DFQATT, CDR2 SNEGSKA (reference sequence). This CDR3 is built from 13 residues. The V end was cut by 6 bases, the J end by 1 base, with 13 bases between. The CDR3 reads CSAEGRLSYEQYF. The CDR3 DNA reads as TGCAGTGCGGAGGGAAGACTGTCCTACGAGCAGTACTTC.

The rearrangement links TRBV7-9 to TRBJ2-1; TRBD2 matches at 7 bases. Germline CDR1 and CDR2: SEHNR and FQNEAQ (reference sequence). The CDR3 is 15 residues long. The junction had 15 bases not matched to a gene; V was cut back by 8 bases and J by 8 bases. DNA for the CDR3: TGTGCCAGCCACCAACAAGGACTAGTACTCGATGAGCAGTTCTTC. Encoded protein: CASHQQGLVLDEQFF.

V gene TRBV7-8 combines with J gene TRBJ2-2; weak D call: TRBD2 (6 bases). The V gene lost 1 base and the J gene lost 1 base, with 22 bases spanning the gap. The CDR3 has 20 amino acids. Germline CDR1 and CDR2: SGHVS and FQNEAQ. The CDR3 region has the DNA TGTGCCAGCAGCTTAGGGGCGTGGCGGCAGGGACTCAGGAACACCGGGGAGCTGTTTTTT. As protein: CASSLGAWRQGLRNTGELFF.

Comments on this clonotype: At one of its ends the junction is not consistent with the germline gene, which may arise from a read error. The gene calls are TRBV6-4 and TRBJ2-3; 11 bases line up with TRBD2. Germline V lookup: CDR1 MRHNA, CDR2 SNTAGT. This CDR3 has 16 residues. The CDR3: CVSSEFGTSGTDTQYF. In DNA, the CDR3 is TGTGTCAGCAGCGAGTTCGGGACTAGCGGTACAGATACGCAGTATTTT.

This clonotype was observed a single time. CDR3 DNA: TGTGCCAGCAGAGACCGGGACAGGAGCACAGATACGCAGTATTTT. Encoded protein: CASRDRDRSTDTQYF. The chain uses TRBV2 and TRBJ2-3; 8 nucleotides line up with TRBD1. This CDR3 contains 15 residues. CDR1 and CDR2 (germline): SNHLY, FYNNEI. V lost 6 bases and J lost 0; bases outside the gene matches: 5.

This clonotype has only a few counts. V gene TRBV5-1 combines with J gene TRBJ1-4; 9 bases are a match to TRBD1. The CDR3 contains 18 residues. Trimming cost V 3 bases and J 1 base; bases outside gene matches: 10. From germline, CDR1 is SGHRS and CDR2 YFSETQ. The CDR3 DNA is TGCGCCAGCAGCTATAGGGACAGGGAAGGAGTAACTAATGAAAAACTGTTTTTT. Translating it yields CASSYRDREGVTNEKLFF.

This clonotype was found a few times. This sequence joins TRBV7-2 and TRBJ2-3; D possibly corresponds to TRBD1 (6 bases). Trimming removed 7 bases from V and 1 base from J, with 15 bases in between. Germline assignment: CDR1 SGHTA and CDR2 FQGNSA. CDR3 length: 15 residues. This chain's CDR3 is CASTSQGRGTDTQYF. CDR3 nucleotides: TGTGCCAGCACCTCACAGGGAAGGGGCACAGATACGCAGTATTTT.

In this sample, this clonotype turned up many times. V is TRBV25-1 and J is TRBJ2-1, with D hard to call. This CDR3 contains 16 residues. The V gene's germline CDR1 is MGHDK and CDR2 SYGVNS. With 3 bases removed from V and 0 bases from J, the gap between germline ends came to 12 bases. Written as DNA, the CDR3 is TGTGCCAGCAGTGATCAGGCTAGACGCTCCTACAATGAGCAGTTCTTC. Translating gives CASSDQARRSYNEQFF.

This chain links TRBV3-1 with TRBJ2-1; 10 bases are a match to TRBD2. The V gene end was trimmed by 3 bases and the J gene end by 1 base; junction bases not matched to a gene: 15. Germline assignment: CDR1 LGHDT and CDR2 YNNKEL (reference sequence). This CDR3 has 20 residues. The DNA of the CDR3 is TGTGCCAGCAGCCAGGCTGGGTGGCTAGCGGGAGTTAGTTCCTACAATGAGCAGTTCTTC. It yields the protein CASSQAGWLAGVSSYNEQFF.

This clonotype was seen a handful of times. The V call is TRBV3-1, the J call TRBJ2-1, with 14 bases identical to TRBD2. CDR1 is LGHDT, CDR2 YNNKEL, per germline (reference sequence). The CDR3 totals 23 residues. After removal of 2 bases from V and 1 base from J, the junction contained 19 bases not matched to a gene. CDR3 region: CASSQPGTGDIGTSGRSYNEQFF. CDR3 coding DNA: TGTGCCAGCAGCCAACCCGGGACAGGGGACATCGGGACTAGCGGGAGATCCTACAATGAGCAGTTCTTC.

The chain has TRBV5-5 and TRBJ1-6; D not resolved. This CDR3 has 15 residues. V lost 5 bases to trimming and J lost 5 bases, with 14 bases between them. CDR1 and CDR2 (germline): SGHKS, YYEKEE (reference sequence). The DNA for the CDR3 is TGTGCCAGCAGTAAGGTCACAGTTGATAATTCACCCCTCCACTTT. It encodes CASSKVTVDNSPLHF. Supplemented by reference TRBV5-5 and TRBJ1-6, the full variable domain reads DAGVTQSPTHLIKTRGQQVTLRCSPISGHKSVSWYQQVLGQGPQFIFQYYEKEERGRGNFPDRFSARQFPNYSSELNVNALLLGDSALYLCASSKVTVDNSPLHFGNGTRLTVT.

This clonotype turned up a few times. V is TRBV5-1 and J is TRBJ2-3; TRBD2 might be the D (6 bases). The CDR3 runs 14 residues. The germline CDR1 and CDR2 sequences are SGHRS and YFSETQ. V gave up 4 bases and J gave up 2 bases, with 11 bases separating them. CDR3 region: CASSAGTLTDTQYF. The CDR3 DNA is TGCGCCAGCAGCGCCGGGACTCTCACAGATACGCAGTATTTT.

Only a few counts were recorded for this clonotype. The genes are TRBV14 and TRBJ2-5, with no clear D. CDR3 length: 13 amino acids. V was cut by 2 bases and J by 4 bases, with 8 bases left in between. Germline lookup yields CDR1 SGHDN and CDR2 FVKESK. CDR3: CASSQQVRETQYF. In DNA form, the CDR3 reads TGTGCCAGCAGCCAACAGGTCCGAGAGACCCAGTACTTC.

This clonotype has a count of ten or more. The chain is built from TRBV7-9 and TRBJ1-1, with 8 bases that match TRBD1. V lost 5 bases and J lost 8; bases outside the gene matches: 7. The CDR3 consists of 13 residues. Germline CDR1 SEHNR, CDR2 FQNEAQ (reference sequence). This chain's CDR3 is CASSPGQGTEAFF. The CDR3 DNA is TGTGCCAGCAGCCCAGGACAGGGAACCGAAGCTTTCTTT.

This clonotype was seen a handful of times. The rearrangement links TRBV3-1 to TRBJ1-2, with 7 positions matching TRBD1. The CDR3 extends over 16 amino acids. Germline CDR1 is LGHDT and CDR2 is YNNKEL (reference sequence). The V gene end was trimmed by 0 bases and the J gene end by 4 bases; junction bases not matched to a gene: 8. The CDR3, as DNA: TGTGCCAGCAGCCAAGACCCACAGGGGTCGGGCTATGGCTACACCTTC. Protein: CASSQDPQGSGYGYTF.